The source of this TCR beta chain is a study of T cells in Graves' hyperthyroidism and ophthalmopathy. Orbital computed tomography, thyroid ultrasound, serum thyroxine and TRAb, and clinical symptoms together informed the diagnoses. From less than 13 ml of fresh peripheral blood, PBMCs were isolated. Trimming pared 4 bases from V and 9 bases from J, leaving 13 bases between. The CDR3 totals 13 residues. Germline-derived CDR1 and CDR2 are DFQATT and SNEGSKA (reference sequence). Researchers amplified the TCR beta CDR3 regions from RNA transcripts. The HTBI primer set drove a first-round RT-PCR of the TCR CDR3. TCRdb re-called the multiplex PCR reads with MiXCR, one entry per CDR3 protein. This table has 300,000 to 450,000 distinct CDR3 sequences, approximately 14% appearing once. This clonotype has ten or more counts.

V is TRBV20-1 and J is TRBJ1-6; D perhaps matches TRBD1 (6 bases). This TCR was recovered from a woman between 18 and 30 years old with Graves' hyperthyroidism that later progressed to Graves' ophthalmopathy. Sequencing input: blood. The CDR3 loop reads CSAKGHESSPLHF. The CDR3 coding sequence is TGCAGTGCTAAGGGACATGAGAGTTCACCCCTCCACTTT.